This TCR beta chain was found in a study of T cell repertoires in cytomegalovirus infection (dated by TCRdb to 2018 to 2020). For the study in its entirety: Donor HLA type was relevant to the analysis, because carriage of CMV infection together with the matching HLA type was indicated by public TCR beta signatures. The full study reports these points: Carriers of CMV infection plus the relevant HLA type were discriminated by the cumulative frequency of public TCR beta family members in the study cohort and in an independent roughly 370-donor cohort. In the ex vivo response, HLA-C-restricted CMV-specific TCR beta clonotypes were dominant, and in two of eight donors the single most frequent clonotype came from this HLA-C-restricted group.

Remarks on this clonotype: Its cognate antigen has yet to be identified. Within one base of it there is no much larger clone, and no base qualities were kept.

Trimming accounts for 5 bases at V and 2 bases at J, while the number of junction bases matched to no gene is 16. The CDR3 covers 20 residues, taking in both the cysteine and the phenylalanine. Just the 60-base CDR3 DNA is kept, in frame starting at base 1. The germline V gene yields SGHVS for CDR1 and FNYEAQ for CDR2. For sequencing, an Illumina HiSeq 1500 was employed. The public sequencing data were trimmed at Q25 with fastp and processed into clonotypes with MiXCR by TCRdb, which kept only in-frame beta chains. Each CDR3 protein gets just one entry, which takes the most common genes and DNA from the rows behind it. The sample table lists around 630,000 distinct CDR3 sequences, 24% of them with a count of one. The ten largest clones represent 6.5% to 10% of the sample.

Material for sequencing was CD8+ T cells from PBMCs. Rearrangement joined TRBV7-6 to TRBJ1-6; TRBD1 aligns with 9 central bases. The receptor was derived from a human donor in good health (CMV status not recorded). Some clones in this sample may be carry-over from other donors' samples. The CDR3 sequence is CASSLSPGQGRGAYNSPLHF. The bases are TGTGCCAGCAGCCTGAGTCCGGGACAGGGAAGGGGTGCCTATAATTCACCCCTCCACTTT. Extended through the reference TRBV7-6 and TRBJ1-6 proteins, this CDR3 yields the full variable domain: GAGVSQSPRYKVTKRGQDVALRCDPISGHVSLYWYRQALGQGPEFLTYFNYEAQQDKSGLPNDRFSAERPEGSISTLTIQRTEQRDSAMYRCASSLSPGQGRGAYNSPLHFGNGTRLTVT.